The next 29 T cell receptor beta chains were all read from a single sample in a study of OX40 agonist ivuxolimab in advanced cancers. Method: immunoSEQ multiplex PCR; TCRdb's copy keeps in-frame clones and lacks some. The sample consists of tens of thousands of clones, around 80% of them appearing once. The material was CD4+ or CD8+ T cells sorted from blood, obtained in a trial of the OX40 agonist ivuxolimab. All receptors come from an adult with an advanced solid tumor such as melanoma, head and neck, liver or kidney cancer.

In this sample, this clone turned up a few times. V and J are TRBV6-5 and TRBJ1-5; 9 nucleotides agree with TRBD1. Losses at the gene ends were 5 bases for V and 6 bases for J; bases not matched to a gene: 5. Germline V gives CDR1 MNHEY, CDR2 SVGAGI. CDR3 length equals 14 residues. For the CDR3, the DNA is TGTGCCAGCAGTCCACAGGGGGCCGGTCAGCCCCAGCATTTT. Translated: CASSPQGAGQPQHF.

This CDR3 reads CASKQSSGSNNEQFF. For the CDR3, the DNA is TGTGCCAGCAAGCAATCTAGCGGGAGCAACAATGAGCAGTTCTTC. The chain couples TRBV2 to TRBJ2-1, with 10 bases identical to TRBD2. J was trimmed by 5 bases and V by 7 bases; bases with no gene match: 8. The CDR3 runs 15 residues. CDR1 SNHLY and CDR2 FYNNEI come from the germline V gene. The variable domain in full, completed from reference TRBV2 and TRBJ2-1, reads EPEVTQTPSHQVTQMGQEVILRCVPISNHLYFYWYRQILGQKVEFLVSFYNNEISEKSEIFDDQFSVERPDGSNFTLKIRSTKLEDSAMYFCASKQSSGSNNEQFFGPGTRLTVL.

The CDR3 DNA reads TGTGCCAGCAGATGGACGGTGAACACTGAAGCTTTCTTT. It specifies CASRWTVNTEAFF. V and J are TRBV14 and TRBJ1-1; D call uncertain. This CDR3 is 13 amino acids long. Germline CDR1 is SGHDN and CDR2 is FVKESK. The V end lost 6 bases, the J end lost 0 bases, and 8 bases lay between the germline ends.

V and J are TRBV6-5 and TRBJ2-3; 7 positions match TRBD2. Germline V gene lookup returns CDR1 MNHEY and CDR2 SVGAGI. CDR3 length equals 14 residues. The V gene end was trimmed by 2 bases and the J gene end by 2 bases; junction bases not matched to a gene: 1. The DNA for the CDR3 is TGTGCCAGCAGTTACCGGGACTACACAGATACGCAGTATTTT. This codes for CASSYRDYTDTQYF.

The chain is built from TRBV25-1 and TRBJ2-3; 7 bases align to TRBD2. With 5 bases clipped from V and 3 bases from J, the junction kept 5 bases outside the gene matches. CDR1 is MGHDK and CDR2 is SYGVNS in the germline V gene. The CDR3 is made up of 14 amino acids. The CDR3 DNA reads TGTGCCAGCAGTTACCTGGGGGGGACAGATACGCAGTATTTT. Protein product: CASSYLGGTDTQYF. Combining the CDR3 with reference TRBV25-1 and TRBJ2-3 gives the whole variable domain EADIYQTPRYLVIGTGKKITLECSQTMGHDKMYWYQQDPGMELHLIHYSYGVNSTEKGDLSSESTVSRIRTEHFPLTLESARPSHTSQYLCASSYLGGTDTQYFGPGTRLTVL.

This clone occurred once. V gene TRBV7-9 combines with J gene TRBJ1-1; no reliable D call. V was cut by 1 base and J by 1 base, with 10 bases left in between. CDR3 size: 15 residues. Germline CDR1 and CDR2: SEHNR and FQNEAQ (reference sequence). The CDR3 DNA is TGTGCCAGCAGCTTAGTTGAGGTACAGAACACTGAAGCTTTCTTT. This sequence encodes CASSLVEVQNTEAFF.

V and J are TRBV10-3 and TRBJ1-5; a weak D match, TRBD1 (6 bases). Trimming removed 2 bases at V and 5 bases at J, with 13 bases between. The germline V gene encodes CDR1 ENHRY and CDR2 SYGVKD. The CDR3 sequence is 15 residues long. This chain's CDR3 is CAISETQGSDQPQHF. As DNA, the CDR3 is TGTGCCATCAGTGAGACTCAGGGGAGCGATCAGCCCCAGCATTTT.

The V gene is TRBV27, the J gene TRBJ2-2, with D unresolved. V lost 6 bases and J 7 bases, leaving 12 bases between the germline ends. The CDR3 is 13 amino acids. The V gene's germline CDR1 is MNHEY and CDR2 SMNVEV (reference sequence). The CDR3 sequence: CASRIDKIGELFF. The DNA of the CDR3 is TGTGCCAGCAGAATCGACAAAATCGGGGAGCTGTTTTTT.

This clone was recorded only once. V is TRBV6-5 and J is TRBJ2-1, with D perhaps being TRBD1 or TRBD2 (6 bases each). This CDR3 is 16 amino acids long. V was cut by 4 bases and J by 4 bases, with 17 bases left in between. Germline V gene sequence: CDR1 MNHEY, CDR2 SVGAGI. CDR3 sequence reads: CASSWGAGFTYNEQFF. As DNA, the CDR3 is TGTGCCAGCAGTTGGGGGGCGGGGTTTACGTACAATGAGCAGTTCTTC.

For the CDR3, the DNA is TGTGCCAGCAGCGATCCCGTAGCGGGTACCCACAATGAGCAGTTCTTC. As protein: CASSDPVAGTHNEQFF. The genes are TRBV9 and TRBJ2-1, with 7 bases matching TRBD2. Per germline, CDR1 SGDLS and CDR2 YYNGEE. The CDR3 runs 16 residues. Unmatched junction bases numbered 11, after V lost 3 bases and J lost 5 bases.

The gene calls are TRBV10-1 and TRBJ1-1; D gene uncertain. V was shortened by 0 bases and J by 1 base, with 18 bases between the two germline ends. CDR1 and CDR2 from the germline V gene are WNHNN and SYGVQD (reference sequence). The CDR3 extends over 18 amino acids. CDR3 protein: CASSESIIGHPWNTEAFF. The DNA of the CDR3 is TGCGCCAGCAGTGAGTCTATTATTGGGCATCCCTGGAACACTGAAGCTTTCTTT.

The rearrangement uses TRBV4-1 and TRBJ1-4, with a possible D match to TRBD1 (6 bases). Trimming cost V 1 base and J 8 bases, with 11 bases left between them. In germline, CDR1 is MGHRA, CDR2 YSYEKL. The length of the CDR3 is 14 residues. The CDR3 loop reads CASSQVQGSEKLFF. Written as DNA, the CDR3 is TGCGCCAGCAGCCAAGTACAGGGTAGCGAAAAACTGTTTTTT.

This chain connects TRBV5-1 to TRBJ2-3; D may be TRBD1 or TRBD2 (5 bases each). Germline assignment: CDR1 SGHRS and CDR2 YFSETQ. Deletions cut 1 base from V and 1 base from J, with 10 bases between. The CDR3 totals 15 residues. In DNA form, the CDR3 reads TGCGCCAGCAGCTTGCGGGGCCTGGGCACAGATACGCAGTATTTT. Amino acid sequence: CASSLRGLGTDTQYF.

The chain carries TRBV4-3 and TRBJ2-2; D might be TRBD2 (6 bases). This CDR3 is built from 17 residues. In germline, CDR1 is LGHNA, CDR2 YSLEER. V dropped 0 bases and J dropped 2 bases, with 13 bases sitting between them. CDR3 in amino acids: CASSQDYAGINTGELFF. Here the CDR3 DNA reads TGCGCCAGCAGCCAAGATTATGCGGGGATCAACACCGGGGAGCTGTTTTTT.

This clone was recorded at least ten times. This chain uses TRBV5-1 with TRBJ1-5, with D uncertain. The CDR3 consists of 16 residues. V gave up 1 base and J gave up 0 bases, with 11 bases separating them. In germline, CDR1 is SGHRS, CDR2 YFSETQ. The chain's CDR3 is CASSLSSVYSNQPQHF. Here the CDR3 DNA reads TGCGCCAGCAGCTTGAGCTCAGTCTATAGCAATCAGCCCCAGCATTTT.

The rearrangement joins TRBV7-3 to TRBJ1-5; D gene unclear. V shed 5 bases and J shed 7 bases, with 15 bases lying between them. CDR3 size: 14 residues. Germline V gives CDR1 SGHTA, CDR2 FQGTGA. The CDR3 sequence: CASSLGEGRQPQHF. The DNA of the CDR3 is TGTGCCAGCAGCCTAGGAGAAGGGCGACAGCCCCAGCATTTT. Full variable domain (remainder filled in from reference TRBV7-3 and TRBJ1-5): GAGVSQTPSNKVTEKGKYVELRCDPISGHTALYWYRQSLGQGPEFLIYFQGTGAADDSGLPNDRFFAVRPEGSVSTLKIQRTERGDSAVYLCASSLGEGRQPQHFGDGTRLSIL.

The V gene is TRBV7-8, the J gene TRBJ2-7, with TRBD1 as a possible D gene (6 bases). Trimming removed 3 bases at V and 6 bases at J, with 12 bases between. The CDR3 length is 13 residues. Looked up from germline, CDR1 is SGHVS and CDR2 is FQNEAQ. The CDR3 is CASSLSAGVEQYF. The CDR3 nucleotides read TGTGCCAGCAGCTTGAGCGCAGGGGTCGAGCAGTACTTC.

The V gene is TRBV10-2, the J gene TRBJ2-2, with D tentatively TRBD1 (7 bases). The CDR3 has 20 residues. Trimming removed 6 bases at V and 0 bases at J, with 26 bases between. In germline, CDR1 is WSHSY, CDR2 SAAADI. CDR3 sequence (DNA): TGCGCCAGCAGGACCCCGCGGAGGGGGCGCCCTCACGCGAACACCGGGGAGCTGTTTTTT. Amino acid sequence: CASRTPRRGRPHANTGELFF.

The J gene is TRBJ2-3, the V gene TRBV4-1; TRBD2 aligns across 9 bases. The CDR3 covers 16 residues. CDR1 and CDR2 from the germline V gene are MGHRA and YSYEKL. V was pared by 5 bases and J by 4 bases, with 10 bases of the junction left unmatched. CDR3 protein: CASSKAGGGYADTQYF. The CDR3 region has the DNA TGCGCCAGCAGCAAGGCGGGGGGGGGTTATGCAGATACGCAGTATTTT.

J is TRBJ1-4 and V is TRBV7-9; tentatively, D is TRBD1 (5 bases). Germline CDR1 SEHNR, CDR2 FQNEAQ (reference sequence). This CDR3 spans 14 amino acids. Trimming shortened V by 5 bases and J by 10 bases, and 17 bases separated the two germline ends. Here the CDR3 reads CASSRPGERIKLFF. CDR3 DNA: TGTGCCAGCAGCCGCCCGGGGGAGCGGATAAAACTGTTTTTT.

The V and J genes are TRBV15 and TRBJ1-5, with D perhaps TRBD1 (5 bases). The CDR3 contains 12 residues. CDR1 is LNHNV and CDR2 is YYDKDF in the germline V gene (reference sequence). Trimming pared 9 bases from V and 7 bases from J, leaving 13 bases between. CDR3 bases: TGTGCCACGCAGGAGGGGAGCCAGCCCCAGCATTTT. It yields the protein CATQEGSQPQHF.

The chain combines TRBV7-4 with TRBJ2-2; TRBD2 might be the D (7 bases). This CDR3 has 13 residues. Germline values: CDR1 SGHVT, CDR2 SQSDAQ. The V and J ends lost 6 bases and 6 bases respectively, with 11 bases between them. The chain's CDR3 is CASSPGGAGELFF. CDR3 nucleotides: TGTGCCAGCAGTCCGGGGGGCGCCGGGGAGCTGTTTTTT.

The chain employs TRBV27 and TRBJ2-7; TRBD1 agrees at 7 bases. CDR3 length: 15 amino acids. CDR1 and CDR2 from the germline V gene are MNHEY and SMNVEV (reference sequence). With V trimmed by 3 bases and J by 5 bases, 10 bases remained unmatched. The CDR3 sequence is CASSFVDRRRHEQYF. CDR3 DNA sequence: TGTGCCAGCAGTTTCGTGGACAGGCGGCGCCACGAGCAGTACTTC.

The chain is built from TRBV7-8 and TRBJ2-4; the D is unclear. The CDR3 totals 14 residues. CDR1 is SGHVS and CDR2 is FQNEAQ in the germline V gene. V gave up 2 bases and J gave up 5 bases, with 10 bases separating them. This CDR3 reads CASSLSMSQNIQYF. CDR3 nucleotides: TGTGCCAGCAGCTTATCTATGAGTCAAAACATTCAGTACTTC.

CDR3 in DNA: TGCGCCAGCGGTGGTGAGGGGAATCCCGGGGAGCTGTTTTTT. It is translated as CASGGEGNPGELFF. V is TRBV4-3 and J is TRBJ2-2, with D tentatively TRBD1 or TRBD2 (5 bases each). Trimming took off 8 bases at V and 6 bases at J, with 16 bases between the two ends. The germline V gene has CDR1 LGHNA and CDR2 YSLEER. The length of the CDR3 is 14 residues.

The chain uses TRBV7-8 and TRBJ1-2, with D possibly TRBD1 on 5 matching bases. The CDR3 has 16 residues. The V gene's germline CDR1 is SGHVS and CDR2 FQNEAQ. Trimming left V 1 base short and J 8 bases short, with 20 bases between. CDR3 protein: CASSLDMGRAIGGYTF. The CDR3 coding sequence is TGTGCCAGCAGCTTAGATATGGGACGGGCAATTGGGGGCTACACCTTC.

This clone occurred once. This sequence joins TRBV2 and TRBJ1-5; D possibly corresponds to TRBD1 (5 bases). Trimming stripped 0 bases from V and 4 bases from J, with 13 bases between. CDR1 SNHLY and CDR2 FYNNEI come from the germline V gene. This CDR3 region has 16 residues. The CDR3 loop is CASSEALQGWNQPQHF. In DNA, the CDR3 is TGTGCCAGCAGTGAAGCGCTTCAGGGCTGGAATCAGCCCCAGCATTTT. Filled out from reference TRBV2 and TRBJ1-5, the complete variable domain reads EPEVTQTPSHQVTQMGQEVILRCVPISNHLYFYWYRQILGQKVEFLVSFYNNEISEKSEIFDDQFSVERPDGSNFTLKIRSTKLEDSAMYFCASSEALQGWNQPQHFGDGTRLSIL.

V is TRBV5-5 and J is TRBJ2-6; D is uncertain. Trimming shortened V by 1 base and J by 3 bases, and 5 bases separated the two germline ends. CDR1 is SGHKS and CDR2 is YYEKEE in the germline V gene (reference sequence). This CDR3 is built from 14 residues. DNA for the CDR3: TGTGCCAGCAGCTTGCTTGGTGGGGCCAACGTCCTGACTTTC. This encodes CASSLLGGANVLTF.

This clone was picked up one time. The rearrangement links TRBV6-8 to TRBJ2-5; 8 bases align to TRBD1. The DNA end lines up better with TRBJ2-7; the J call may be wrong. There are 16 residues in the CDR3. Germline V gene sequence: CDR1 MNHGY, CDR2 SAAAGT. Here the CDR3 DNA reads TGTGCCAGCAGTTACTTAGACAGGGGAGGACTTGGCGAGCAGTACTTC. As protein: CASSYLDRGGLGEQYF.